A selection of T cell receptor beta chains follows, all from one sample in a study of cytomegalovirus exposure and HLA in healthy donors. TCRdb's table, derived via immunoSEQ multiplex PCR, lists solely in-frame clones and lacks some. The sample records roughly 260,000 clones, around four fifths being singletons. The sample taken for sequencing was PBMCs. These receptors came from a woman in her forties in good health and CMV-seropositive. Each CDR3 is given with its conserved first and last residue. D genes are given only for firm matches. Rows give clone size only sometimes, using once, few, many, or a class for an expanded clone.

d_gene	abundance	v_gene	len	j_gene	CDR3nt	CDR3aa
TRBD2	-	TRBV5-1	15	TRBJ2-1	TGCGCCAGCAGCTTGGGCCGGGAGGGGGTCAATGAGCAGTTCTTC	CASSLGREGVNEQFF
TRBD1	-	TRBV19	19	TRBJ2-7	TGTGCCAGTAGTTCAGGGACAGGCCCCCGCGACCTGGTTTCCTACGAGCAGTACTTC	CASSSGTGPRDLVSYEQYF
TRBD1	once	TRBV7-9	14	TRBJ1-1	TGTGCCAGCAGCTTACTACAGGGGACCACTGAAGCTTTCTTT	CASSLLQGTTEAFF
-	-	TRBV5-8	17	TRBJ1-4	TGTGCCAGCAGCTTGGGACAGTACTTCGCAACTAATGAAAAACTGTTTTTT	CASSLGQYFATNEKLFF
-	-	TRBV27	13	TRBJ1-1	TGTGCCAGCAGTTTTCAGGGCAGCACTGAAGCTTTCTTT	CASSFQGSTEAFF
TRBD1	-	TRBV2	13	TRBJ2-1	TGTGCCAGCAGACTAGGGGGCTGGAATGAGCAGTTCTTC	CASRLGGWNEQFF
-	-	TRBV6-5	15	TRBJ1-4	TGTGCCAGCAGTTACTCGATAGCAACTAATGAAAAACTGTTTTTT	CASSYSIATNEKLFF
TRBD2	few	TRBV18	14	TRBJ2-3	TGTGCCAGCTCACGGACTAGCGGGACAGATACGCAGTATTTT	CASSRTSGTDTQYF
-	-	TRBV27	13	TRBJ1-2	TGTGCCAGCAGTTTAGGGCCCACTAGGGGCTACACCTTC	CASSLGPTRGYTF
TRBD2	-	TRBV6-5	16	TRBJ2-1	TGTGCCAGCAGTTACTCGGGAGGACTAGGGTTCGCTGAGCAGTTCTTC	CASSYSGGLGFAEQFF
TRBD1	-	TRBV10-3	13	TRBJ1-5	TGTGCCATCACGGACAGGGGGGGACAGCCCCAGCATTTT	CAITDRGGQPQHF